The T cell receptor beta chain under discussion was sequenced for a study of blood T cells in healthy people across ages. Next came a second PCR, run for roughly 6 to 11 cycles, which used a sample-barcoded 5' primer along with a J-beta primer mix. A single record per CDR3 protein comes from TCRdb applying MiXCR to the 5' RACE reads. The sample lists roughly 800,000 distinct CDR3 sequences, 53% occurring once. A word on this clonotype: The antigen is unknown.

Study-level points and caveats: In older individuals, TCR beta diversity per million T cells was lower, falling roughly linearly with age.

The germline V and J ends were trimmed by 8 bases and 7 bases, with 24 bases remaining between them. Germline V gene sequence: CDR1 MGHDK, CDR2 SYGVNS. The CDR3 loop spans 15 amino acids. The receptor comes from an elderly man in good health. V gene TRBV25-1 combines with J gene TRBJ2-7; TRBD1 or TRBD2 may be the D gene (5 bases each). Sequenced input: blood. In DNA, the CDR3 is TGTGCCAGCGATGGGGACGGTACGTCCTACAATGAGCAGTACTTC. It encodes CASDGDGTSYNEQYF.